The rows below give T cell receptor beta chains drawn from one sample of a study of identical twins. Each CDR3 protein gets one entry after TCRdb re-called the 5' RACE reads with MiXCR. This repertoire shows some 260,000 distinct CDR3 sequences, more than 12% found once; its top ten account for 7% to 9%. Input material: memory (CD45RO+) T cells sorted from blood. All receptors derive from a woman aged 18-30 years in good health. Both conserved end residues are trimmed from each CDR3. D genes are given only for firm matches. Clone size appears in some rows only: once, few, many, or a class for an expanded clone.

size: once
V: TRBV2
D: -
CDR3: ASREGSYEQY

size: few
V: TRBV9
D: -
CDR3: ASSVLSGAGYGYT

size: -
V: TRBV5-8
D: -
CDR3: ASSSDGLPYNEQF

size: few
V: TRBV12-3/TRBV12-4
D: -
CDR3: ASSAQGANNSPLH

size: many
V: TRBV12-3/TRBV12-4
D: -
CDR3: ASSFGRNTIY

size: few
V: TRBV11-1
D: -
CDR3: ASNLRENTGELF

size: few
V: TRBV15
D: -
CDR3: ATSSRTGRDEQF

size: many
V: TRBV7-9
D: -
CDR3: ASSRLASEQF

size: few
V: TRBV7-6
D: -
CDR3: ASRGGATDTQY

size: many
V: TRBV20-1
D: -
CDR3: SARDRELEAF

size: -
V: TRBV5-1
D: -
CDR3: ASSPGRVASTDTQY

size: few
V: TRBV5-1
D: TRBD1
CDR3: ASSFLGTNPGGEQF

size: few
V: TRBV9
D: -
CDR3: ASSPLVGEASGANVLT

size: few
V: TRBV4-2
D: TRBD2
CDR3: ASSQDPAGGDNEQF

size: many
V: TRBV5-1
D: -
CDR3: ASSLRGTAPYNEQF

size: many
V: TRBV6-1
D: TRBD2
CDR3: ASKASGSTDTQY

size: -
V: TRBV10-3
D: -
CDR3: AIRARGSDYGYT

size: -
V: TRBV4-2
D: TRBD2
CDR3: ASSQDFGAGGPGELF